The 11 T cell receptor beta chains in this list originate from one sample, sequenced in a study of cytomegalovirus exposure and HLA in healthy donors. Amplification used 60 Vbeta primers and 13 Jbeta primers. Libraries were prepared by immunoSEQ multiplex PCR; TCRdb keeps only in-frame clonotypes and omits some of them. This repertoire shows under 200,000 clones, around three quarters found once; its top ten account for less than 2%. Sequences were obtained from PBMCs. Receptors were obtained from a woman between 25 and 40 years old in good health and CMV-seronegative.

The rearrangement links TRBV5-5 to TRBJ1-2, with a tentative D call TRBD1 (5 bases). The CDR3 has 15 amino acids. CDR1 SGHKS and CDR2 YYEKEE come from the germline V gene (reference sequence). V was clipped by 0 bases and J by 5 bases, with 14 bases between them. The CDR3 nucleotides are TGTGCCAGCAGCTTGGCCCCGGTGGGGGGGTATGGCTACACCTTC. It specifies CASSLAPVGGYGYTF.

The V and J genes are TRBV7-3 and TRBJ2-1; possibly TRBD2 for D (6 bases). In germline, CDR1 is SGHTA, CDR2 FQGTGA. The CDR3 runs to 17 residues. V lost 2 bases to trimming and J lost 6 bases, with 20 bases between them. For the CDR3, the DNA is TGTGCCAGCAGCTTATTTGTATCGGGGGATATGGTCAATGAGCAGTTCTTC. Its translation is CASSLFVSGDMVNEQFF.

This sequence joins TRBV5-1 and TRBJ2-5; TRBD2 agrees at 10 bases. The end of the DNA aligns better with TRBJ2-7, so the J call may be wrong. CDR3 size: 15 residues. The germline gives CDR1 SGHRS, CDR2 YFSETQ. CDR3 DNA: TGCGCCAGCAGGGTGACTAGCGGGCCATCCTACGAGCAGTACTTC. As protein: CASRVTSGPSYEQYF.

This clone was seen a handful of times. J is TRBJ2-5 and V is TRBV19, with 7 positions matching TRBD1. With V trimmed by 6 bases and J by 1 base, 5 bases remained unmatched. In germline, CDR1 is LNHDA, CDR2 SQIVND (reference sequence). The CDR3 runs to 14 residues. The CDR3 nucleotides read TGTGCCAGTAGCCTACAGGGGCCCCAAGAGACCCAGTACTTC. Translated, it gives CASSLQGPQETQYF.

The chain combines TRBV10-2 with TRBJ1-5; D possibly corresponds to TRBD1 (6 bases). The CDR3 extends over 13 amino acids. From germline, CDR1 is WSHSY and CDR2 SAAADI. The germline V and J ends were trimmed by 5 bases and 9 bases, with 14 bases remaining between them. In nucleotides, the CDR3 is TGCGCCAGCAGTCAGGACAGCCAGGGGCCCCAGCATTTT. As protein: CASSQDSQGPQHF.

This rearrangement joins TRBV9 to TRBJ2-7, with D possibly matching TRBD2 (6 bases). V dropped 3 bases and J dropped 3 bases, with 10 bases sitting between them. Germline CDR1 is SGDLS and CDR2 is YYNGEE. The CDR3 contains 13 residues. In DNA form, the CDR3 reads TGTGCCAGCAGCGGGGGGGATCTCTACGAGCAGTACTTC. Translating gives CASSGGDLYEQYF. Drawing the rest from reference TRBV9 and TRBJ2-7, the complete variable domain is DSGVTQTPKHLITATGQRVTLRCSPRSGDLSVYWYQQSLDQGLQFLIQYYNGEERAKGNILERFSAQQFPDLHSELNLSSLELGDSALYFCASSGGDLYEQYFGPGTRLTVT.

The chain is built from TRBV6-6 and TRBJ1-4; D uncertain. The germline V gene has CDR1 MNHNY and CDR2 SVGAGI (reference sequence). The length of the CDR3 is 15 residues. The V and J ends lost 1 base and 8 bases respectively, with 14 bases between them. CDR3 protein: CASSYFPGVGEKLFF. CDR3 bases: TGTGCCAGCAGTTACTTCCCGGGAGTCGGCGAAAAACTGTTTTTT.

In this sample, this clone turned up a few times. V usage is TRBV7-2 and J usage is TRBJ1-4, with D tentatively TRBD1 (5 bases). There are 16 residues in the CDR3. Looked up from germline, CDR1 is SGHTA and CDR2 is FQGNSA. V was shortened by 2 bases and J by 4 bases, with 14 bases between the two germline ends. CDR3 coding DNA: TGTGCCAGCAGCTTAAATTCCGGCGGACATAATGAAAAACTGTTTTTT. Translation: CASSLNSGGHNEKLFF.

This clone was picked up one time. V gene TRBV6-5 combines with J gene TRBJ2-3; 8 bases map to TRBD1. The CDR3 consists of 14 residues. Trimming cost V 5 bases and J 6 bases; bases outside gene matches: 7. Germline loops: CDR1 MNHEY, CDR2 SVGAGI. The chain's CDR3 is CASSKQGVMDTQYF. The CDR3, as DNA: TGTGCCAGCAGTAAACAGGGGGTCATGGATACGCAGTATTTT.

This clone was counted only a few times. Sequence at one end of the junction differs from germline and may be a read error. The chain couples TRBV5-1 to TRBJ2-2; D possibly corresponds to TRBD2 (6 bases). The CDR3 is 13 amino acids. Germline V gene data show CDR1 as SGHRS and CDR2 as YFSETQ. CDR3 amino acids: CASSLTGIGGLFF. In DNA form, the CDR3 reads TGCGCCAGCAGCTTAACAGGCATCGGGGGGCTGTTTTTT.

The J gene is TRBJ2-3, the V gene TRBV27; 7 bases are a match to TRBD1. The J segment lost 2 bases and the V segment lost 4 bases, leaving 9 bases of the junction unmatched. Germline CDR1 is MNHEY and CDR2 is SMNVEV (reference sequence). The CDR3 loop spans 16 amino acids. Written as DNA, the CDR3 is TGTGCCAGCAGTTCCCACCCACAGGGGACCACAGATACGCAGTATTTT. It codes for CASSSHPQGTTDTQYF.